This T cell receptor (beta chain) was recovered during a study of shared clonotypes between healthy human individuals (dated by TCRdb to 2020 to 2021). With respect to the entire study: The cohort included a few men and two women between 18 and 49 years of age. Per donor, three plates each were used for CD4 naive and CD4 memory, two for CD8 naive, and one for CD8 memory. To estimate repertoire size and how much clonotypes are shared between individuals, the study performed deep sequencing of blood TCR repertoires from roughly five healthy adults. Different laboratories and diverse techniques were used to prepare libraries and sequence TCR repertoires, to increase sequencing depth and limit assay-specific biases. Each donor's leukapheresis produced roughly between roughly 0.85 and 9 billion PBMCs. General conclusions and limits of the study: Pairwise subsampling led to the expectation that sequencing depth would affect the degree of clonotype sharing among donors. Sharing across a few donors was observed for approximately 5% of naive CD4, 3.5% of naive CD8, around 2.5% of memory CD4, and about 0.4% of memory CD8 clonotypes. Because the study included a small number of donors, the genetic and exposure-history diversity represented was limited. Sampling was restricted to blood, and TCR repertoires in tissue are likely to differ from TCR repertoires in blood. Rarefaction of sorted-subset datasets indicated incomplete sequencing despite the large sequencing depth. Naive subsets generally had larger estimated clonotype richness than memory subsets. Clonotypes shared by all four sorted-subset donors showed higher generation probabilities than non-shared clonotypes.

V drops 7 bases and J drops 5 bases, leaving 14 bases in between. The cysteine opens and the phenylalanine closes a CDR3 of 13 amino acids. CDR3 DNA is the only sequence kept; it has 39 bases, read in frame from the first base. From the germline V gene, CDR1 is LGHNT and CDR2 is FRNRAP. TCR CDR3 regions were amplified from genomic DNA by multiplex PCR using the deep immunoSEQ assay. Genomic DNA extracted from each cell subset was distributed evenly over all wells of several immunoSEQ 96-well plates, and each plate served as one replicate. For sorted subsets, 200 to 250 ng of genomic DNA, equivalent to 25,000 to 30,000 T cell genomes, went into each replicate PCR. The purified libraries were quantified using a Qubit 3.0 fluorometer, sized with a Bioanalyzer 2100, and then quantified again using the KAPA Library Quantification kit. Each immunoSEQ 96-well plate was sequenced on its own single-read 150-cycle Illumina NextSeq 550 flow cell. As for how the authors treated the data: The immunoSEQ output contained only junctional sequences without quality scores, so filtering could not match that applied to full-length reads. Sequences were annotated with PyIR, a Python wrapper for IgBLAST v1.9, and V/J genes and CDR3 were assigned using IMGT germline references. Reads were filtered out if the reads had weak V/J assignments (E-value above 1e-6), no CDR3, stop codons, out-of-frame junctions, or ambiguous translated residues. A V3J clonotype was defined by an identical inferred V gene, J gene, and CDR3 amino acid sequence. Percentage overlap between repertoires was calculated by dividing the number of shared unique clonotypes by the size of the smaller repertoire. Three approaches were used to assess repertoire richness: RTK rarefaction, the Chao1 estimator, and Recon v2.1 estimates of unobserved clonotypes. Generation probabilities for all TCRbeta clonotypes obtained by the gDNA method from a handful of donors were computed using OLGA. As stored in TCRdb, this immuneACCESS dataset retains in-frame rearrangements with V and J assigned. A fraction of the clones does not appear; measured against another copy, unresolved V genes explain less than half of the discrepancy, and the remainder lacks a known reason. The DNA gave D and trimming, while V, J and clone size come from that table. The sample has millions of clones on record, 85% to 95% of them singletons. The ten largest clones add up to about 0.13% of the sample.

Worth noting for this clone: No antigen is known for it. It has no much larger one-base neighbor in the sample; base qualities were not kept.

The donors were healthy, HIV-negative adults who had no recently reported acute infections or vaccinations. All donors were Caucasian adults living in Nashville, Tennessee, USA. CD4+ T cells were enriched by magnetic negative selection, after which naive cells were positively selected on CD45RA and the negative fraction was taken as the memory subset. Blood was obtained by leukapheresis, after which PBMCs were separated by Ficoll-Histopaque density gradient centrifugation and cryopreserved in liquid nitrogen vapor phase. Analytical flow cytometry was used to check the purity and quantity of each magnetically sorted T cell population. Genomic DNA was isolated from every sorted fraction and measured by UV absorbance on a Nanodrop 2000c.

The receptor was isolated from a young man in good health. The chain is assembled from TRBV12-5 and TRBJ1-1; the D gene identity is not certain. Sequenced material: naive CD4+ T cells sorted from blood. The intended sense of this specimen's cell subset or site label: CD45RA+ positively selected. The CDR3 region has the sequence CASAILDGTEAFF. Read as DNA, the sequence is TGTGCTAGTGCAATTTTGGATGGGACTGAAGCTTTCTTT. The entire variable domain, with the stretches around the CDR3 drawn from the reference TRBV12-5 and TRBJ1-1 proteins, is DARVTQTPRHKVTEMGQEVTMRCQPILGHNTVFWYRQTMMQGLELLAYFRNRAPLDDSGMPKDRFSAEMPDATLATLKIQPSEPRDSAVYFCASAILDGTEAFFGQGTRLTVV.